Each of the 21 T cell receptor beta chains below was sequenced from the same sample in a study of OX40 agonist ivuxolimab in advanced cancers. Sequencing used immunoSEQ multiplex PCR; TCRdb keeps in-frame clones, though not all of them. The sample includes about 74,000 clones, approximately 88% of them seen just once. Sequencing was performed on CD4+ or CD8+ T cells sorted from blood, taken in a trial of the OX40 agonist ivuxolimab. The receptors here all came from an adult with an advanced solid tumor such as melanoma, head and neck, liver or kidney cancer.

CDR3 nucleotide sequence: TGTGCCAGCAGTCGGAGTGGGGCGACCTACGAGCAGTACTTC. Its protein is CASSRSGATYEQYF. The gene calls are TRBV6-6 and TRBJ2-7, with TRBD1 as a possible D gene (5 bases). Trimming took off 5 bases at V and 2 bases at J, with 13 bases between the two ends. The CDR3 contains 14 residues. Germline-derived CDR1 and CDR2 are MNHNY and SVGAGI (reference sequence).

The chain employs TRBV18 and TRBJ2-3; a weak D match, TRBD2 (6 bases). Trimming removed 6 bases from V and 2 bases from J, with 12 bases in between. The CDR3 loop spans 14 amino acids. Germline assignment: CDR1 KGHSH and CDR2 LQKENI. CDR3: CASSPGLSTDTQYF. The CDR3 DNA is TGTGCCAGCTCGCCGGGACTTTCCACAGATACGCAGTATTTT.

J is TRBJ2-2 and V is TRBV4-1; 9 bases align to TRBD1. Germline-derived CDR1 and CDR2 are MGHRA and YSYEKL. J was trimmed by 4 bases and V by 3 bases; bases with no gene match: 3. The CDR3 sequence is 15 residues long. The CDR3 protein is CASSQGDRATGELFF. The CDR3 DNA is TGCGCCAGCAGCCAGGGGGACAGGGCCACCGGGGAGCTGTTTTTT.

The V call is TRBV11-3, the J call TRBJ2-7; 9 bases agree with TRBD1. The CDR3 loop spans 14 amino acids. V shed 4 bases, J shed 4 bases, and the junction held 5 bases outside the gene matches. In germline, CDR1 is SGHNT, CDR2 YENEEA. The CDR3 nucleotides are TGTGCCAGCAGCTGGGGACAGGGCGTATACGAGCAGTACTTC. As protein: CASSWGQGVYEQYF.

This clone is medium-sized within its sample. Other DNA sequences in the same sample also yield this CDR3. The chain uses TRBV5-1 and TRBJ2-5, with D perhaps given as TRBD1 or TRBD2 (5 bases each). Trimming left V 4 bases short and J 3 bases short, with 13 bases between. Germline loops: CDR1 SGHRS, CDR2 YFSETQ. This CDR3 comprises 14 residues. The CDR3 sequence: CASSPRRGEETQYF. The CDR3 DNA is TGCGCCAGCAGCCCGCGGCGAGGGGAAGAGACCCAGTACTTC.

The V call is TRBV27, the J call TRBJ2-7, with TRBD2 identical over 9 bases. This CDR3 region has 16 residues. CDR1 MNHEY and CDR2 SMNVEV come from the germline V gene (reference sequence). The J segment lost 3 bases and the V segment lost 1 base, leaving 7 bases of the junction unmatched. The CDR3 region is CASSLWGGRALYEQYF. The DNA of the CDR3 is TGTGCCAGCAGTTTATGGGGCGGGAGGGCCCTCTACGAGCAGTACTTC.

The chain joins TRBV4-1 to TRBJ2-1; 9 bases agree with TRBD2. This CDR3 comprises 15 residues. The ends lost 4 bases at V and 3 bases at J; junction bases unmatched: 4. CDR1 and CDR2 from the germline V gene are MGHRA and YSYEKL. The CDR3 DNA follows: TGCGCCAGCAGCCCGGGGACTAGCTTCTACAATGAGCAGTTCTTC. Encoded protein: CASSPGTSFYNEQFF.

The chain has TRBV19 and TRBJ2-7; 9 bases map to TRBD1. This CDR3 contains 14 residues. V gave up 3 bases and J gave up 3 bases; unmatched junction bases: 3. The germline gives CDR1 LNHDA, CDR2 SQIVND (reference sequence). The CDR3 DNA follows: TGTGCCAGTAGTATTCAGGACAGGGGCTACGAGCAGTACTTC. This translates into CASSIQDRGYEQYF.

This rearrangement joins TRBV18 to TRBJ2-1; 13 bases align to TRBD2. The length of the CDR3 is 15 residues. J was trimmed by 10 bases and V by 4 bases; bases with no gene match: 7. Germline values: CDR1 KGHSH, CDR2 LQKENI. The CDR3 sequence: CASSQGLAGLQEQFF. The CDR3, as DNA: TGTGCCAGCTCACAGGGACTAGCGGGACTTCAAGAGCAGTTCTTC.

The chain couples TRBV18 to TRBJ2-7, with 8 positions matching TRBD1. V was clipped by 5 bases and J by 5 bases; unmatched bases: 5. The CDR3 consists of 13 residues. Germline assignment: CDR1 KGHSH and CDR2 LQKENI. CDR3 sequence reads: CASSIGTGDEQYF. The CDR3 DNA is TGTGCCAGCTCAATAGGGACAGGCGACGAGCAGTACTTC.

The V and J genes are TRBV5-4 and TRBJ2-7; 9 nucleotides align to TRBD1. The germline V gene has CDR1 SGHNT and CDR2 YYREEE (reference sequence). The CDR3 totals 13 residues. V shed 4 bases and J 3 bases; nucleotides not matched to a gene: 2. The CDR3 region is CASSKTGGYEQYF. The CDR3 DNA reads as TGTGCCAGCAGCAAGACAGGGGGCTACGAGCAGTACTTC. Complete variable domain (other parts from reference TRBV5-4 and TRBJ2-7): ETGVTQSPTHLIKTRGQQVTLRCSSQSGHNTVSWYQQALGQGPQFIFQYYREEENGRGNFPPRFSGLQFPNYSSELNVNALELDDSALYLCASSKTGGYEQYFGPGTRLTVT.

CDR3 amino acids: CASSLVSGVASYEQYF. The DNA for the CDR3 is TGCGCCAGCAGCTTGGTCTCAGGGGTGGCATCCTACGAGCAGTACTTC. The chain has TRBV5-1 and TRBJ2-7; D may be TRBD1 (6 bases). The CDR3 has 16 amino acids. Germline V gene lookup returns CDR1 SGHRS and CDR2 YFSETQ. V shed 0 bases and J shed 1 base, with 14 bases lying between them. Variable domain in full (rest from reference TRBV5-1 and TRBJ2-7): KAGVTQTPRYLIKTRGQQVTLSCSPISGHRSVSWYQQTPGQGLQFLFEYFSETQRNKGNFPGRFSGRQFSNSRSEMNVSTLELGDSALYLCASSLVSGVASYEQYFGPGTRLTVT.

The CDR3 nucleotides read TGTGCCAGTAAAATCAGGAACCGGGACCCTAGCAATCAGCCCCAGCATTTT. Its protein product is CASKIRNRDPSNQPQHF. V and J are TRBV19 and TRBJ1-5, with D possibly matching TRBD1 (5 bases). The germline V gene has CDR1 LNHDA and CDR2 SQIVND (reference sequence). Trimming took off 7 bases at V and 0 bases at J, with 19 bases between the two ends. The CDR3 is 17 residues long.

V gene TRBV6-1 combines with J gene TRBJ2-7, with D tentatively TRBD2 (6 bases). The CDR3 contains 14 residues. V was pared by 3 bases and J by 2 bases, with 11 bases between. CDR1 MNHNS and CDR2 SASEGT come from the germline V gene. The CDR3 here is CASSDGGKPYEQYF. The CDR3 DNA reads as TGTGCCAGCAGTGATGGCGGGAAACCCTACGAGCAGTACTTC.

The chain combines TRBV15 with TRBJ2-7; D is tentatively TRBD1 or TRBD2 (5 bases each). Germline V gives CDR1 LNHNV, CDR2 YYDKDF (reference sequence). The V end lost 2 bases, the J end lost 2 bases, and 13 bases lay between the germline ends. This CDR3 contains 15 residues. CDR3 coding DNA: TGTGCCACCAGCAGACAATTTGGGGACCCCTACGAGCAGTACTTC. Translation: CATSRQFGDPYEQYF.

V gene TRBV7-2 combines with J gene TRBJ2-7; maybe TRBD1 (6 bases). Germline V CDR1 and CDR2: SGHTA, FQGNSA. Trimming removed 5 bases from V and 0 bases from J, with 14 bases in between. This CDR3 has 15 amino acids. The chain's CDR3 is CASSPSDRSSYEQYF. For the CDR3, the DNA is TGTGCCAGCAGCCCATCTGACAGGTCCTCCTACGAGCAGTACTTC.

Only a few counts were recorded for this clone. J is TRBJ1-1 and V is TRBV29-1, with D unresolved. CDR3 length: 13 amino acids. V lost 2 bases, J lost 3 bases, and 10 bases lay in between. Germline CDR1 SQVTM, CDR2 ANQGSEA. The CDR3 is CSVEQQLDTEAFF. Written as DNA, the CDR3 is TGCAGCGTTGAACAACAGCTAGACACTGAAGCTTTCTTT.

The chain is built from TRBV5-1 and TRBJ2-7, with D perhaps matching TRBD2 (5 bases). CDR3 length: 11 amino acids. The germline V gene has CDR1 SGHRS and CDR2 YFSETQ. V was shortened by 7 bases and J by 4 bases, with 9 bases between the two germline ends. The CDR3 DNA reads as TGCGCCAGCCGGGGAGCGTACGAGCAGTACTTC. The encoded protein is CASRGAYEQYF.

This clone was detected once. The V gene is TRBV28, the J gene TRBJ1-5; D is possibly TRBD1 (6 bases). CDR3 length: 16 amino acids. With 6 bases removed from V and 2 bases from J, the gap between germline ends came to 17 bases. CDR1 MDHEN and CDR2 SYDVKM come from the germline V gene. CDR3 sequence reads: CASSDTQGTRNQPQHF. The DNA of the CDR3 is TGTGCCAGCAGCGATACACAGGGAACCCGCAATCAGCCCCAGCATTTT. Variable domain in full (rest from reference TRBV28 and TRBJ1-5): DVKVTQSSRYLVKRTGEKVFLECVQDMDHENMFWYRQDPGLGLRLIYFSYDVKMKEKGDIPEGYSVSREKKERFSLILESASTNQTSMYLCASSDTQGTRNQPQHFGDGTRLSIL.

This chain joins TRBV5-6 and TRBJ1-6; D unclear. Trimming took off 4 bases at V and 13 bases at J, with 9 bases between the two ends. Germline V gene sequence: CDR1 SGHDT, CDR2 YYEEEE. This CDR3 is 11 amino acids long. The CDR3 bases are TGTGCCAGCAGCGCCTCGGGTCCCCTCCACTTT. This translates into CASSASGPLHF.

This sequence joins TRBV6-5 and TRBJ2-6; D remains unclear. V lost 0 bases and J lost 0, with 3 bases in between. Germline CDR1 is MNHEY and CDR2 is SVGAGI. CDR3 length: 15 amino acids. CDR3 coding DNA: TGTGCCAGCAGTTACTCGGGCTCTGGGGCCAACGTCCTGACTTTC. It yields the protein CASSYSGSGANVLTF.